The rows below give T cell receptor beta chains drawn from one sample of a study of blood T cells in healthy people across ages. TCRdb reprocessed the 5' RACE reads with MiXCR, giving one entry per CDR3 protein. The profile shows approximately 800,000 distinct CDR3 sequences, 56% of them singletons. The sample comprised blood. The receptors come from a man aged 40-55 years in good health. Each CDR3 is given with its conserved first and last residue. Fields, in order: V gene, J gene, CDR3 protein.

>TRBV9|TRBJ2-3
CASSNRDSAGTQYF
>TRBV5-1|TRBJ2-1
CASSLPGANYNEQFF
>TRBV29-1|TRBJ2-5
CSVVELEETQYF
>TRBV11-1|TRBJ2-7
CASSLGTSGNEQYF
>TRBV6-2/TRBV6-3|TRBJ2-7
CASSYPGRSGTYEQYF
>TRBV5-1|TRBJ2-3
CASSLVPTPALSTDTQYF
>TRBV24-1|TRBJ2-4
CATSENTRGGIQYF
>TRBV6-5|TRBJ1-6
CASRQTGIPSPLHF
>TRBV6-4|TRBJ2-7
CASSDPTSGINEQYF
>TRBV28|TRBJ2-5
CGVIAGGETQYF
>TRBV14|TRBJ2-5
CASSPPWTGDYMLETQYF
>TRBV25-1|TRBJ2-3
CASSGRTSGRATDTQYF
>TRBV7-2|TRBJ2-7
CASSYAGTVDNEQYF
>TRBV28|TRBJ2-5
CASSRGGGLQETQYF
>TRBV9|TRBJ2-7
CASSGGPGQAYEQYF
>TRBV28|TRBJ2-7
CASSSGPPGLAGADYEQYF
>TRBV5-1|TRBJ2-7
CASSLGDTGRVEQYF
>TRBV29-1|TRBJ1-1
CSVGALGEAFF
>TRBV6-2/TRBV6-3|TRBJ1-6
CASSYARTGGNSPLHF
>TRBV20-1|TRBJ2-1
CSASLRGVIDEQFF
>TRBV7-2|TRBJ2-5
CASSESGEETQYF
>TRBV4-3|TRBJ2-3
CASSFNSGRTDTQYF
>TRBV15|TRBJ1-1
CATSSNRGLTEAFF
>TRBV29-1|TRBJ2-7
CGAGGSYEQYF
>TRBV15|TRBJ1-2
CATSRDPTGYGYTF
>TRBV28|TRBJ2-1
CASSAITSGSYNEQFF
>TRBV29-1|TRBJ2-1
CSVTLWEQFF
>TRBV4-2|TRBJ2-3
CASSQEGLAGPDTQYF
>TRBV7-9|TRBJ1-5
CASSLGAEGGQPQHF